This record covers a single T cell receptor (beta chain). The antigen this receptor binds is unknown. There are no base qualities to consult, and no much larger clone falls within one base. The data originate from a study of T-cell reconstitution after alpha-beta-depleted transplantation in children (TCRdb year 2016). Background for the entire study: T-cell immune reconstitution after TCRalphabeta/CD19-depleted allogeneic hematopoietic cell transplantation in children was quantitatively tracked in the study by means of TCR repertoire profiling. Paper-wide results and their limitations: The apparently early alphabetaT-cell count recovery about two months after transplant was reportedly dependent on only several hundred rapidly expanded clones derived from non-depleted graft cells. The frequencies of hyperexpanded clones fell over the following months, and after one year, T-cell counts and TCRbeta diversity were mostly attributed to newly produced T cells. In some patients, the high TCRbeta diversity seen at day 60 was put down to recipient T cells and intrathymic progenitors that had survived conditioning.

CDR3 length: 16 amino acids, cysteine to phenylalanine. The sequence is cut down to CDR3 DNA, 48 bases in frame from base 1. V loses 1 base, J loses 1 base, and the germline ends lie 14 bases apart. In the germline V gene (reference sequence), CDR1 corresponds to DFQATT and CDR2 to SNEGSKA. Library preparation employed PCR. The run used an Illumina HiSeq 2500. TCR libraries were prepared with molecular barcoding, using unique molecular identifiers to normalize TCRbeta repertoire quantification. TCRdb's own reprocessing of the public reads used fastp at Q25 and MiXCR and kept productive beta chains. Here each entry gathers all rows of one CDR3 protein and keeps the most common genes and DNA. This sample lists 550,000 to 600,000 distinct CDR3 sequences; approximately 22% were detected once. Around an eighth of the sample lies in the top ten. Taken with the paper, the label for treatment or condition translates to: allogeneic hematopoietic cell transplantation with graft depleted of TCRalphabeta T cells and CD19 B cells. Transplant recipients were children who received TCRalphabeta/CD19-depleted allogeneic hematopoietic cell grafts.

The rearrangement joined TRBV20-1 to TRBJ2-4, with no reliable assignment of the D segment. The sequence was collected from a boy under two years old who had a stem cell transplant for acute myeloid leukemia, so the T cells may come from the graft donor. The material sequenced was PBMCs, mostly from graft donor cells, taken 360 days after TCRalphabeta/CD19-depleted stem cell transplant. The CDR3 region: CSARGTMGAAKNIQYF. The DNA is TGCAGTGCTAGAGGAACTATGGGCGCGGCCAAAAACATTCAGTACTTC.